This entry lists 4 T cell receptor beta chains sequenced from one sample in a study of cytomegalovirus exposure and HLA in healthy donors. The PCR made use of 60 Vbeta and 13 Jbeta primers. The table came from immunoSEQ multiplex PCR; TCRdb's copy has only in-frame clones and leaves some out. The sample has 140,000 or so clones, around three quarters seen once; the top ten hold 1.5% to 2%. Sequenced: PBMCs. These receptors came from a woman aged 35 to 49 in good health and CMV-seronegative.

V gene TRBV28 combines with J gene TRBJ1-5, with 7 bases aligning to TRBD1. Germline V gene data show CDR1 as MDHEN and CDR2 as SYDVKM. V lost 8 bases and J lost 2; bases outside the gene matches: 9. This CDR3 is 15 amino acids long. CDR3 in amino acids: CASSPEGAGNQPQHF. The CDR3 nucleotides are TGTGCCAGCTCGCCCGAGGGGGCCGGCAATCAGCCCCAGCATTTT. Complete variable domain (other parts from reference TRBV28 and TRBJ1-5): DVKVTQSSRYLVKRTGEKVFLECVQDMDHENMFWYRQDPGLGLRLIYFSYDVKMKEKGDIPEGYSVSREKKERFSLILESASTNQTSMYLCASSPEGAGNQPQHFGDGTRLSIL.

In this sample, this clone turned up once. The chain carries TRBV30 and TRBJ1-2; tentative D call: TRBD1 (6 bases). V lost 2 bases, J lost 4 bases, and 11 bases lay in between. From germline, CDR1 is GTSNPN and CDR2 SVGIG (reference sequence). The CDR3 is 13 residues long. The CDR3 reads CAWSSGQTYGYTF. The CDR3 DNA reads as TGTGCCTGGAGTTCAGGACAGACCTATGGCTACACCTTC.

The gene calls are TRBV6-4 and TRBJ1-5; 12 bases fit TRBD1. The ends lost 3 bases at V and 7 bases at J; junction bases unmatched: 4. Germline-derived CDR1 and CDR2 are MRHNA and SNTAGT. This CDR3 contains 15 residues. The CDR3 coding sequence is TGTGCCAGCAGTGAGGGGACAGGGGGCGACCAGCCCCAGCATTTT. It specifies CASSEGTGGDQPQHF.

This chain joins TRBV6-1 and TRBJ2-5; 7 nucleotides align to TRBD2. Germline V gene lookup returns CDR1 MNHNS and CDR2 SASEGT. The V segment lost 6 bases and the J segment 5 bases; nucleotides outside the gene matches: 12. CDR3 size: 15 residues. The CDR3 sequence is CASSPGEGGYETQYF. The CDR3, as DNA: TGTGCCAGCAGCCCCGGGGAGGGAGGGTATGAGACCCAGTACTTC.